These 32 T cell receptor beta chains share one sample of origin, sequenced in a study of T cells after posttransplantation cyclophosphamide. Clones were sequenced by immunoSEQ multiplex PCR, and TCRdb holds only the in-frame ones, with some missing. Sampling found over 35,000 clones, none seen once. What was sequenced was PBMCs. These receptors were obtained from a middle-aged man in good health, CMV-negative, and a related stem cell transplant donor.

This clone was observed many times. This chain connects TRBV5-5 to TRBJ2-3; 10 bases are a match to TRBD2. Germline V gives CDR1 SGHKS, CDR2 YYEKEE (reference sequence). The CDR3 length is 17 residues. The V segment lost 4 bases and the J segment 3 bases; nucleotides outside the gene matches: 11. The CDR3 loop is CASSTRSSGSMTDTQYF. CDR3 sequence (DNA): TGTGCCAGCAGCACCCGCTCTAGCGGGAGTATGACAGATACGCAGTATTTT. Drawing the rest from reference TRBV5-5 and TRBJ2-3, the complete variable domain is DAGVTQSPTHLIKTRGQQVTLRCSPISGHKSVSWYQQVLGQGPQFIFQYYEKEERGRGNFPDRFSARQFPNYSSELNVNALLLGDSALYLCASSTRSSGSMTDTQYFGPGTRLTVL.

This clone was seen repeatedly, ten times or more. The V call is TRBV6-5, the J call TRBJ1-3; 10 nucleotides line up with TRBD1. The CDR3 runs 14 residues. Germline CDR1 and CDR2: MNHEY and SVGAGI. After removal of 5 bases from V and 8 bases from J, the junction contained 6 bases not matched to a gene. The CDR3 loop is CASSTGTGADTIYF. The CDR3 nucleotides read TGTGCCAGCAGTACTGGGACAGGGGCAGACACCATATATTTT.

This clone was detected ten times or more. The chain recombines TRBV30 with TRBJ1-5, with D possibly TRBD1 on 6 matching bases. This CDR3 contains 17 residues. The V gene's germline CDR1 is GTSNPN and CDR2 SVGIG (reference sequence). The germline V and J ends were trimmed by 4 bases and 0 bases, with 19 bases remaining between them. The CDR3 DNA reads TGTGCCTGGACTTACGGACAGACATCCTTTAGCAATCAGCCCCAGCATTTT. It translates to CAWTYGQTSFSNQPQHF. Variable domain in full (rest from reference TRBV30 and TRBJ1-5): SQTIHQWPATLVQPVGSPLSLECTVEGTSNPNLYWYRQAAGRGLQLLFYSVGIGQISSEVPQNLSASRPQDRQFILSSKKLLLSDSGFYLCAWTYGQTSFSNQPQHFGDGTRLSIL.

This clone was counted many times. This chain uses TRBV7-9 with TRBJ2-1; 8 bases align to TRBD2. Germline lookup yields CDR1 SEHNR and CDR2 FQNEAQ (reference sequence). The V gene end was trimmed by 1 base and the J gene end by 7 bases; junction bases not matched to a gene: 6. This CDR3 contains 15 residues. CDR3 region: CASSLVAGGGNEQFF. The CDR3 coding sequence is TGTGCCAGCAGCTTAGTAGCGGGCGGGGGGAATGAGCAGTTCTTC.

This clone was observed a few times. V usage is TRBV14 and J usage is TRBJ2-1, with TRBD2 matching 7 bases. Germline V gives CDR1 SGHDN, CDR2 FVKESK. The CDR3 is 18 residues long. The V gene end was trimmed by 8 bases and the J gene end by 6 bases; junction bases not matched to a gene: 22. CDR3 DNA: TGTGCCAGCGCGGGTAGATTTTTTTCGGGGGGTCTGGTCAATGAGCAGTTCTTC. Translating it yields CASAGRFFSGGLVNEQFF. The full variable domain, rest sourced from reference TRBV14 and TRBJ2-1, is EAGVTQFPSHSVIEKGQTVTLRCDPISGHDNLYWYRRVMGKEIKFLLHFVKESKQDESGMPNNRFLAERTGGTYSTLKVQPAELEDSGVYFCASAGRFFSGGLVNEQFFGPGTRLTVL.

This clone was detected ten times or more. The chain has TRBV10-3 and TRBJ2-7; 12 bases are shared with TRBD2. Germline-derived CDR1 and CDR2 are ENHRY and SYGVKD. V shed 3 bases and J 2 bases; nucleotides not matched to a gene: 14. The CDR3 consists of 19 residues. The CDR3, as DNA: TGTGCCATCAGTGAAGGACTAGCGGGGAGTAGGAGGGGGACCTACGAGCAGTACGTC. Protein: CAISEGLAGSRRGTYEQYV.

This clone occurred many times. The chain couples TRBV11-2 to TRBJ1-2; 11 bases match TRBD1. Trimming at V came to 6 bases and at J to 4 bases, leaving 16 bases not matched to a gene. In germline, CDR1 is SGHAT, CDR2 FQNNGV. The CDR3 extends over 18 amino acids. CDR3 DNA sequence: TGTGCCAGCAGTACTTACGGGACAGGGGGACTTCCTCCCTATGGCTACACCTTC. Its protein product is CASSTYGTGGLPPYGYTF.

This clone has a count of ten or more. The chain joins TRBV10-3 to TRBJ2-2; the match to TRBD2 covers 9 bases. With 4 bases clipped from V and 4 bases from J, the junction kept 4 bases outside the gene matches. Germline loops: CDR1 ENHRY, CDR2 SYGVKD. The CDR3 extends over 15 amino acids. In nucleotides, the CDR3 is TGTGCCATCAGTGTGGGAGCGGGGGGCACCGGGGAGCTGTTTTTT. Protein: CAISVGAGGTGELFF.

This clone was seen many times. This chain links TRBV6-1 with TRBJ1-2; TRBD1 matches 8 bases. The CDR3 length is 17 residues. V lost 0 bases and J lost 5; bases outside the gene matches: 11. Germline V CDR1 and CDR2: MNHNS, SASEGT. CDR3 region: CASSEAGDGTGKYGYTF. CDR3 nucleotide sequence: TGTGCCAGCAGTGAAGCGGGGGACGGGACAGGCAAATATGGCTACACCTTC.

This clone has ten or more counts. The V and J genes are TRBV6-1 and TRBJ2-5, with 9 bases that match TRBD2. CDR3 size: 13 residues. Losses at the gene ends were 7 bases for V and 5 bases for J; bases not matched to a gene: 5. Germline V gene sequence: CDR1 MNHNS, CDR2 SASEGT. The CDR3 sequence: CASTSLAGETQYF. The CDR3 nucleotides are TGTGCCAGCACCTCTCTAGCGGGGGAGACCCAGTACTTC.

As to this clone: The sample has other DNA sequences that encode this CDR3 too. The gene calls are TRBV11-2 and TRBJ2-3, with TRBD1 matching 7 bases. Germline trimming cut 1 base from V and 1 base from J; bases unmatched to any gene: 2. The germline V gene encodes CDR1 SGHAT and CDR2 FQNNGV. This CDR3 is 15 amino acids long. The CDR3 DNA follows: TGTGCCAGCAGCTTAGGGCAGGGGGGCACAGATACGCAGTATTTT. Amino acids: CASSLGQGGTDTQYF.

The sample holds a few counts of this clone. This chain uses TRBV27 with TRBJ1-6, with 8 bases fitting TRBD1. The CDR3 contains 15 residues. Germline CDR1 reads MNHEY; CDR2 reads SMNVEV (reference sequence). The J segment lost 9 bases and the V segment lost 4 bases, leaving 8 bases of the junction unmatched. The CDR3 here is CASSSLQGASSPLHF. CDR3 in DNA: TGTGCCAGCAGTTCACTCCAGGGGGCCAGTTCACCCCTCCACTTT.

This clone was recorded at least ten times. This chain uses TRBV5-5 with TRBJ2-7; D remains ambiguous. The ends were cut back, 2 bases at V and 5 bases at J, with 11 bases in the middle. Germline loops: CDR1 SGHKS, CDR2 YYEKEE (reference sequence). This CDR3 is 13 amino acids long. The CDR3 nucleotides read TGTGCCAGCAGCTTTCAACAGTCCCACGAGCAGTACGTC. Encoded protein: CASSFQQSHEQYV.

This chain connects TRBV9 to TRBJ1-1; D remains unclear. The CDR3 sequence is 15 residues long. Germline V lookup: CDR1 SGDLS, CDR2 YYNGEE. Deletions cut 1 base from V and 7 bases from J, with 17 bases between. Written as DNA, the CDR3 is TGTGCCAGCAGCGTAAGAGGGAATGGGTACGATGAAGCTTTCTTT. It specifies CASSVRGNGYDEAFF.

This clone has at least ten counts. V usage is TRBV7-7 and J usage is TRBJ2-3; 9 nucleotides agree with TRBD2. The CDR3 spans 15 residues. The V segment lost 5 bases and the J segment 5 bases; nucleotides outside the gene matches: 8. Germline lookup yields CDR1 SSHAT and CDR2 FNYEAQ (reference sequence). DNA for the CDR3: TGTGCCAGCAGCGCCGGCGGGGGGGTTAGAGATACGCAGTATTTT. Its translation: CASSAGGGVRDTQYF.

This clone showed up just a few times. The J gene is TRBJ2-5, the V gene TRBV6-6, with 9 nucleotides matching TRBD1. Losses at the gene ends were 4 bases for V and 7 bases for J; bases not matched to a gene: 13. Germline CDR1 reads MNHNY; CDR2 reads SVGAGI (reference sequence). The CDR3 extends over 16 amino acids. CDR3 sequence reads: CASSSHSGTGTGTQYF. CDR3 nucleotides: TGTGCCAGCAGTTCCCACTCCGGGACAGGGACTGGGACCCAGTACTTC.

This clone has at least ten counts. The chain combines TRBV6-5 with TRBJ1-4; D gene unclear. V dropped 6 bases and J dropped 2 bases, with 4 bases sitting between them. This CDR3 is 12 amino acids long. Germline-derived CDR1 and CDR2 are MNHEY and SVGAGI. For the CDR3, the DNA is TGTGCCAGCAGACGGACTAATGAAAAACTGTTTTTT. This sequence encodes CASRRTNEKLFF.

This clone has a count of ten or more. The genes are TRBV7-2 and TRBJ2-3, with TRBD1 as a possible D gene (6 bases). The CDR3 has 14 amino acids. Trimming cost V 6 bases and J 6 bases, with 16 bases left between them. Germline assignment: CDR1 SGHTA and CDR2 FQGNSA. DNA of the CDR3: TGTGCCAGCAGTTTGAACAGGGTACCTGATACGCAGTATTTT. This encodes CASSLNRVPDTQYF.

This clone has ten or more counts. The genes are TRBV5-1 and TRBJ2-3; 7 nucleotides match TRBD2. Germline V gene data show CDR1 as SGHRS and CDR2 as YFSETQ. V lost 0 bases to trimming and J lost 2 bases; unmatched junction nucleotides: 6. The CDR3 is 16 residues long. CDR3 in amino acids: CASSLEAGVSTDTQYF. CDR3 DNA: TGCGCCAGCAGCTTGGAGGCGGGGGTCTCCACAGATACGCAGTATTTT.

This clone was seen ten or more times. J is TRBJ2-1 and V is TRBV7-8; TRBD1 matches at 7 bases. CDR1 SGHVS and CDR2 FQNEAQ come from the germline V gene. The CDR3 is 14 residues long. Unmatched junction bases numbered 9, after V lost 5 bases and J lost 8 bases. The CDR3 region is CASSPRDRAHEQFF. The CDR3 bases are TGTGCCAGCAGCCCCCGTGACAGGGCCCATGAGCAGTTCTTC.

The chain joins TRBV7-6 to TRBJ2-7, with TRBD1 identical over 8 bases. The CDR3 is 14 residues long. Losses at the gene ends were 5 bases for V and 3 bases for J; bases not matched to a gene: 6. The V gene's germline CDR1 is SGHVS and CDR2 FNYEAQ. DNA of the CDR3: TGTGCCAGCAGCCCCCCTGGACAGGGCTACGAGCAGTACTTC. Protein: CASSPPGQGYEQYF.

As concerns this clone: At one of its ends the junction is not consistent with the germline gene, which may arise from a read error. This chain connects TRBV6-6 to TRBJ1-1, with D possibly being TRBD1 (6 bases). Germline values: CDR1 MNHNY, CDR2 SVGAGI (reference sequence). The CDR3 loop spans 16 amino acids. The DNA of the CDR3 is TGTGCCAGCAGTTACTCTCCCGTCGGGGGGGACACTAAAGCTTTCTTT. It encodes CASSYSPVGGDTKAFF.

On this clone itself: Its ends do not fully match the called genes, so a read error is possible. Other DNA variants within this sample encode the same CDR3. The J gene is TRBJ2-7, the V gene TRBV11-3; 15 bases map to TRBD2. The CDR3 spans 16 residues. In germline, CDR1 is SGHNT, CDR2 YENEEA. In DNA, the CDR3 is TGTGCCAGCAGCCCCGGGACTAGCGGGGGGTTGTACGAGCAGTATTTC. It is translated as CASSPGTSGGLYEQYF.

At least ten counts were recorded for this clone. The CDR3 DNA is TGTGCCAGCAGTTCTGGGACAGGATTTAACTACGAGCAGTACGTC. This encodes CASSSGTGFNYEQYV. The V call is TRBV6-5, the J call TRBJ2-7, with 8 bases identical to TRBD1. The CDR3 length is 15 residues. Losses at the gene ends were 4 bases for V and 3 bases for J; bases not matched to a gene: 8. From germline, CDR1 is MNHEY and CDR2 SVGAGI.

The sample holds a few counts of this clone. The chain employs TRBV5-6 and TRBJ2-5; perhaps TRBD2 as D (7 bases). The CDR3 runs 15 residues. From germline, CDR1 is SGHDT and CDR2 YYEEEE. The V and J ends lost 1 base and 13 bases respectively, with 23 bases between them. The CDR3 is CASSLKGRGAGERYF. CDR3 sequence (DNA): TGTGCCAGCAGCTTGAAGGGCAGGGGCGCGGGAGAGCGGTACTTC.

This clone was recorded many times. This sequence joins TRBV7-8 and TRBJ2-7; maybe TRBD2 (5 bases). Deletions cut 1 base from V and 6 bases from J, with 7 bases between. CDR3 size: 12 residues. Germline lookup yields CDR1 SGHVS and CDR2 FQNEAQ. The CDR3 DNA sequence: TGTGCCAGCAGCTTAGGGGAGCTCGAGCAGTACTTC. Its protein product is CASSLGELEQYF.

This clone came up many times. The CDR3 DNA follows: TGTGCCAGCAGTGACCAGGGTTTCGAGCAGTACTTC. Its translation is CASSDQGFEQYF. This chain links TRBV27 with TRBJ2-7; tentative D call: TRBD1 (5 bases). This CDR3 has 12 amino acids. The V end was cut by 5 bases, the J end by 6 bases, with 11 bases between. The V gene's germline CDR1 is MNHEY and CDR2 SMNVEV (reference sequence).

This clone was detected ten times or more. CDR3 nucleotide sequence: TGTGCCAGCAGTGAAGCCCGACAGGGGCGCGAAAAACTGTTTTTT. This translates into CASSEARQGREKLFF. This chain uses TRBV6-1 with TRBJ1-4; TRBD1 aligns across 8 bases. CDR3 length: 15 residues. Trimming at V came to 0 bases and at J to 8 bases, leaving 5 bases not matched to a gene. Germline CDR1 reads MNHNS; CDR2 reads SASEGT.

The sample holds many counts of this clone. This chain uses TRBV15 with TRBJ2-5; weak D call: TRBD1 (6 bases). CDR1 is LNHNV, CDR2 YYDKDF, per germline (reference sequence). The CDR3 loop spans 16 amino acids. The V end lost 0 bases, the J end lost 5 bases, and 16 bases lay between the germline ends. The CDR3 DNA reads TGTGCCACCAGCAGAGAAGGTGTGACAGGTCTTGAGACCCAGTACTTC. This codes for CATSREGVTGLETQYF.

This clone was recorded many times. CDR3 in DNA: TGCAGCGTTGTCCAGGGCGATGGCTACACCTTC. Translating gives CSVVQGDGYTF. The chain combines TRBV29-1 with TRBJ1-2; perhaps TRBD1 as D (5 bases). Germline V gives CDR1 SQVTM, CDR2 ANQGSEA. Trimming stripped 4 bases from V and 6 bases from J, with 9 bases between. The CDR3 is 11 residues long.

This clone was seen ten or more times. The CDR3 protein is CASSLPPGQGDYEQYF. For the CDR3, the DNA is TGTGCCAGCAGTCTCCCTCCCGGACAGGGAGACTACGAGCAGTACTTC. The chain combines TRBV28 with TRBJ2-7; 8 positions match TRBD1. Germline CDR1 is MDHEN and CDR2 is SYDVKM. V shed 5 bases, J shed 3 bases, and the junction held 12 bases outside the gene matches. The CDR3 extends over 16 amino acids.

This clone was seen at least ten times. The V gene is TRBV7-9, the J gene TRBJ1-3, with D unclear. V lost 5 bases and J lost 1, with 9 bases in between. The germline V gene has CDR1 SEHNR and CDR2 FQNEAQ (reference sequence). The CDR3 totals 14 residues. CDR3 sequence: CASSAEASGNTIYF. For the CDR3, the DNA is TGTGCCAGCAGCGCCGAGGCTTCTGGAAACACCATATATTTT.